The sequence of this T cell receptor beta chain was determined in a study of blood T cell repertoires in COVID-19. Looking at the study overall: Sites across the United States, Italy and Spain contributed samples from acute and convalescent COVID-19. The analysed material was cDNA or gDNA that came from T cells, B-cell-depleted T cells, or PBMCs.

Germline CDR1 and CDR2: SGHTS and YDEGEE. The ends were cut back, 0 bases at V and 1 base at J, with 7 bases in the middle. The CDR3 covers 14 residues. Original processing notes: Amplification from reference gene primers served as the basis for estimated nucleated cell counts. Profiling relied on immunoSEQ multiplex PCR, and the TCRdb table lists in-frame clones only, not all of them. For V, J and clone size, that table is used; D and trimming come from the DNA. The sample has 50,000 to 60,000 clones; roughly four fifths are singletons. A few counts support this clone. The chain couples TRBV5-8 to TRBJ2-5; no clear D gene. This sequence was found in a human donor in a cohort sampled during active or convalescent COVID-19. The sequenced sample was peripheral blood. The DNA for the CDR3 is TGTGCCAGCAGCTTGGCGCGTCGCCAAGAGACCCAGTACTTC. It specifies CASSLARRQETQYF.